A single sample gave rise to the 5 T cell receptor beta chains below, sequenced in a study of OX40 agonist ivuxolimab in advanced cancers. The protocol was immunoSEQ multiplex PCR, while the TCRdb copy is restricted to in-frame clones and leaves out a portion. The sample has 73,000 or so clones; approximately 86% are singletons. This material consisted of CD4+ or CD8+ T cells sorted from blood, taken in a trial of the OX40 agonist ivuxolimab. The receptors come from an adult with an advanced solid tumor such as melanoma, head and neck, liver or kidney cancer.

The gene calls are TRBV6-5 and TRBJ1-2; maybe TRBD1 (6 bases). The CDR3 loop spans 13 amino acids. V lost 5 bases and J 7 bases, leaving 14 bases between the germline ends. CDR1 MNHEY and CDR2 SVGAGI come from the germline V gene. CDR3 loop: CASSTNQGPGYTF. The CDR3 DNA follows: TGTGCCAGCAGTACTAATCAGGGGCCTGGCTACACCTTC.

The chain joins TRBV5-1 to TRBJ2-5; D not resolved. Per germline, CDR1 SGHRS and CDR2 YFSETQ. CDR3 length equals 12 residues. V was cut by 2 bases and J by 5 bases, with 7 bases left in between. For the CDR3, the DNA is TGCGCCAGCAGCTTAGCCCGGGAGACCCAGTACTTC. Translation: CASSLARETQYF. The full variable domain, in which reference TRBV5-1 and TRBJ2-5 provide the parts outside the CDR3, is KAGVTQTPRYLIKTRGQQVTLSCSPISGHRSVSWYQQTPGQGLQFLFEYFSETQRNKGNFPGRFSGRQFSNSRSEMNVSTLELGDSALYLCASSLARETQYFGPGTRLLVL.

The chain links TRBV19 to TRBJ2-5; D remains unclear. Germline CDR1 reads LNHDA; CDR2 reads SQIVND (reference sequence). V gave up 4 bases and J gave up 1 base, with 10 bases separating them. The CDR3 covers 14 residues. CDR3 DNA sequence: TGTGCCAGTAGTACCTCAGGCCTCCAAGAGACCCAGTACTTC. It codes for CASSTSGLQETQYF.

The chain links TRBV27 to TRBJ1-2; D not resolved. With 2 bases removed from V and 7 bases from J, the gap between germline ends came to 14 bases. CDR3 size: 14 residues. The germline V gene has CDR1 MNHEY and CDR2 SMNVEV (reference sequence). The CDR3 here is CASSLTDLAGGYTF. CDR3 DNA sequence: TGTGCCAGCAGTTTAACAGATCTAGCAGGTGGCTACACCTTC.

The chain has TRBV5-4 and TRBJ1-3; D gene uncertain. The germline gives CDR1 SGHNT, CDR2 YYREEE (reference sequence). V was shortened by 4 bases and J by 2 bases, with 10 bases between the two germline ends. The CDR3 extends over 14 amino acids. CDR3 coding DNA: TGTGCCAGCAGCCGCCTGGAGACTGGAAACACCATATATTTT. It yields the protein CASSRLETGNTIYF. Complete variable domain (other parts from reference TRBV5-4 and TRBJ1-3): ETGVTQSPTHLIKTRGQQVTLRCSSQSGHNTVSWYQQALGQGPQFIFQYYREEENGRGNFPPRFSGLQFPNYSSELNVNALELDDSALYLCASSRLETGNTIYFGEGSWLTVV.